Shown below are 6 T cell receptor beta chains from a single sample sequenced in a study of blood T cell repertoires in COVID-19. Profiling relied on immunoSEQ multiplex PCR, and the TCRdb table lists in-frame clones only, not all of them. Of around 430,000 clones in the sample, about 87% were seen once. Sequenced material: peripheral blood. The source is a woman aged 45-60 years with COVID-19, enrolled during active disease.

In regard to this clone: The sample holds other DNA sequences that translate to the same CDR3. The chain couples TRBV5-1 to TRBJ2-1; 12 bases line up with TRBD2. Germline V gene data show CDR1 as SGHRS and CDR2 as YFSETQ. This CDR3 is built from 15 residues. V shed 1 base, J shed 4 bases, and the junction held 0 bases outside the gene matches. The CDR3 DNA reads TGCGCCAGCAGCTTGACTAGCGGGGGGTACAATGAGCAGTTCTTC. This gives the protein CASSLTSGGYNEQFF.

V is TRBV7-6 and J is TRBJ2-2; 11 bases are shared with TRBD2. V was clipped by 5 bases and J by 0 bases; unmatched bases: 8. The CDR3 spans 18 residues. Germline assignment: CDR1 SGHVS and CDR2 FNYEAQ. The CDR3 spells CASSPLTSGGSNTGELFF. The CDR3 bases are TGTGCCAGCAGCCCCCTTACTAGCGGGGGCTCGAACACCGGGGAGCTGTTTTTT. Based on the CDR3 plus reference TRBV7-6 and TRBJ2-2, the full variable domain is GAGVSQSPRYKVTKRGQDVALRCDPISGHVSLYWYRQALGQGPEFLTYFNYEAQQDKSGLPNDRFSAERPEGSISTLTIQRTEQRDSAMYRCASSPLTSGGSNTGELFFGEGSRLTVL.

Only one count was recorded for this clone. The genes are TRBV6-5 and TRBJ1-4; tentative D call: TRBD1 (5 bases). Germline CDR1 and CDR2: MNHEY and SVGAGI. The CDR3 has 14 amino acids. Trimming left V 8 bases short and J 1 base short, with 11 bases between. CDR3 in DNA: TGTGCCAGCGGGGCCAGGGAAACTAATGAAAAACTGTTTTTT. Translated: CASGARETNEKLFF.

This chain connects TRBV5-4 to TRBJ2-2, with 7 bases fitting TRBD1. J was trimmed by 6 bases and V by 4 bases; bases with no gene match: 3. CDR3 length: 13 amino acids. Germline loops: CDR1 SGHNT, CDR2 YYREEE (reference sequence). The CDR3 here is CASSQGQSGELFF. CDR3 in DNA: TGTGCCAGCAGCCAGGGACAGTCCGGGGAGCTGTTTTTT.

The genes are TRBV6-6 and TRBJ2-5; 8 bases fit TRBD2. Germline loops: CDR1 MNHNY, CDR2 SVGAGI (reference sequence). The CDR3 is 14 amino acids. The V gene end was trimmed by 0 bases and the J gene end by 5 bases; junction bases not matched to a gene: 2. The CDR3 nucleotides read TGTGCCAGCAGTTACTCCTCTAGCGGGGAGACCCAGTACTTC. Amino acid sequence: CASSYSSSGETQYF.

This CDR3 reads CACWDTSSYNEQFF. CDR3 nucleotide sequence: TGTGCCTGTTGGGACACCAGCTCCTACAATGAGCAGTTCTTC. The J gene is TRBJ2-1, the V gene TRBV30, with D possibly matching TRBD1 (6 bases). Germline V CDR1 and CDR2: GTSNPN, SVGIG (reference sequence). The V and J ends lost 6 bases and 0 bases respectively, with 12 bases between them. The CDR3 is 14 residues long.